This TCR beta chain was captured by sequencing in a study of T cells after yellow fever vaccination (dated by TCRdb to between 2018 and 2021). In terms of the full investigation: Libraries from fractions with low cell numbers were prepared with the SMART-Seq v4 Ultra Low Input RNA kit. Bulk TCR alpha and beta repertoires were sequenced longitudinally to track T-cell clones before and after primary and booster YFV17D yellow fever vaccination. The cohort comprised two healthy male donors, one aged 18 to 30 and one aged 30 to 39 years. Blood was drawn at multiple timepoints before and after primary and secondary immunization, with bulk PBMC replicates and cell subsets isolated. The paper as a whole reports these results and caveats: Computational filtering was required because FACS-sorted repertoires could contain abundant contaminating clonotypes from the bulk population. Compared with the primary T-cell response, the secondary T-cell response was faster but weaker, reaching its peak on day 5 rather than on day 15. Only two donors were included in the study, so the extent to which the findings can be generalized is limited. A small fraction of clonotypes appeared in both the CD4 and CD8 compartments, likely as a result of convergent recombination. Most clones expanded after primary vaccination were re-detected after the booster (almost 97% of CD4 and approximately 88% of CD8), suggesting broad memory maintenance.

The sample's treatment or condition label, in plain terms: live attenuated yellow fever vaccine strain. A standard Ficoll-Paque protocol was used to isolate PBMCs from peripheral blood. Epitope-specific CD8 T cells were sorted with a dextramer loaded with the yellow fever NS4B epitope peptide, and anti-CD3 and anti-CD8 staining was applied. RNA was extracted with TriZol from bulk PBMCs, CD4 and CD8 fractions, and dextramer-positive and dextramer-negative fractions. The CDR3 runs 14 amino acids, cysteine and phenylalanine included. The only DNA kept is the CDR3, 42 bases in frame from the first base. Clipping removes 8 bases from V and 5 bases from J, with 7 as the unmatched junction base count. TCR cDNA was synthesized by 5'RACE template switching, through which a universal primer site and unique molecular identifiers were introduced. cDNA synthesis was primed from both the TCR alpha and TCR beta constant segments. Library amplification used two PCR steps, and the second PCR step added sample barcodes and sequencing adapters. Libraries were sequenced on Illumina HiSeq 2500 (2x100 bp) or NovaSeq (2x150 bp). In the original analysis: MIGEC handled demultiplexing of reads and collapsing into UMI consensus sequences, while MiXCR performed V(D)J alignment. Clonotypes responding to the vaccine were identified with edgeR on replicate PBMC samples, with the criteria of FDR below 0.01 and a log2 fold change above 5 up to day 15. Each bulk clonotype received a CD4 or CD8 identity based on whether the sequenced CD4 or CD8 repertoire contained that clonotype at higher abundance. Clonotypes enriched at least 10-fold in dextramer-positive over dextramer-negative fractions were defined as NS4B-specific, and CD4-biased clonotypes were excluded. Clones were called with MiXCR by TCRdb after fastp trimmed the public reads at Q25, and only in-frame beta chains were retained. Entries that share a CDR3 protein sequence are merged under the most common genes and DNA. TCRdb, not the original authors, processed these V and J calls. In this sample the table shows roughly 96,000 distinct CDR3 sequences, under 9% of which occur a single time. Clones ranked in the top ten supply around a sixth of the sample.

This clonotype has just a few counts. No base quality values were provided; no much bigger clone lies one nucleotide off. This clonotype originated in a man in his late teens or twenties who received the YFV17D yellow fever vaccine. The rearrangement joined TRBV12-3 or TRBV12-4 to TRBJ2-1, and 9 junctional nucleotides match TRBD1. The sequencing used CD8+ T cells not binding an NS4B(214-222) dextramer, sorted from PBMCs, collected roughly 14 days after the first yellow fever vaccination. This specimen's cell subset or site label, interpreted: NS4B epitope dextramer-negative CD8 T cells. The CDR3 region reads CASLQDRGHNEQFF. The DNA sequence reads TGTGCCAGCCTCCAGGACAGGGGCCACAATGAGCAGTTCTTC.